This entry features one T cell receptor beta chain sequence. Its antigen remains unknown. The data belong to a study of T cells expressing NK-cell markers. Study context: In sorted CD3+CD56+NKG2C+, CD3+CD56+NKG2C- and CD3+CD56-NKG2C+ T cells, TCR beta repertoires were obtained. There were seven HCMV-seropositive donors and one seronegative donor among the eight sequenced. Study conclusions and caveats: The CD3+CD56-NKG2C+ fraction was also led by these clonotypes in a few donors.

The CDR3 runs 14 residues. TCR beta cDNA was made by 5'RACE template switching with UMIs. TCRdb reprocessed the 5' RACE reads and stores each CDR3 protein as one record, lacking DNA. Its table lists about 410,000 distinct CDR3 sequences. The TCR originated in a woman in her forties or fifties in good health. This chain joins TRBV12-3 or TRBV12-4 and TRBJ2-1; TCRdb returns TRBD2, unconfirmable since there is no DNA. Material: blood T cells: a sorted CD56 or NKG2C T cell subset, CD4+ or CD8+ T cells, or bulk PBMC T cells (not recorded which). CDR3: CASSFGLADNEQFF.